Presented here are 27 T cell receptor beta chains from one specimen sequenced in a study of T cell changes during pregnancy in multiple sclerosis. Produced via immunoSEQ multiplex PCR; TCRdb's table is partial and in-frame only. The sample has around 40,000 clones; about 91% are singletons. Here the sequenced sample was CD4+ T cells from peripheral blood mononuclear cells, taken in the second trimester of pregnancy. These receptors all stem from a female donor in good health, enrolled as a control in a pregnancy study.

This clone was seen only a few times. V and J are TRBV7-2 and TRBJ1-1, with D possibly being TRBD1 (6 bases). V shed 8 bases and J shed 5 bases, with 15 bases lying between them. CDR1 is SGHTA, CDR2 FQGNSA, per germline. This CDR3 has 13 residues. The CDR3 nucleotides read TGTGCCAGCGAACAGGGCGATAGGACTGAAGCTTTCTTT. Amino acids: CASEQGDRTEAFF.

The chain uses TRBV7-3 and TRBJ2-7; D is perhaps TRBD1 (5 bases). This CDR3 contains 13 residues. The germline V gene encodes CDR1 SGHTA and CDR2 FQGTGA. The germline V and J ends were trimmed by 0 bases and 11 bases, with 14 bases remaining between them. The CDR3 DNA reads TGTGCCAGCAGCTTAACGACCCTGACAGAGAAGTACTTC. Translating it yields CASSLTTLTEKYF.

V and J are TRBV30 and TRBJ1-4, with D perhaps TRBD1 (5 bases). CDR1 GTSNPN and CDR2 SVGIG come from the germline V gene (reference sequence). This CDR3 contains 15 residues. V lost 2 bases and J 4 bases, leaving 14 bases between the germline ends. CDR3 residues: CAWSKGSGFNEKLFF. CDR3 coding DNA: TGTGCCTGGAGTAAGGGGTCCGGCTTTAATGAAAAACTGTTTTTT. The full variable domain, rest sourced from reference TRBV30 and TRBJ1-4, is SQTIHQWPATLVQPVGSPLSLECTVEGTSNPNLYWYRQAAGRGLQLLFYSVGIGQISSEVPQNLSASRPQDRQFILSSKKLLLSDSGFYLCAWSKGSGFNEKLFFGSGTQLSVL.

The chain uses TRBV27 and TRBJ2-1; 11 nucleotides agree with TRBD2. The ends lost 4 bases at V and 7 bases at J; junction bases unmatched: 6. Germline CDR1 is MNHEY and CDR2 is SMNVEV (reference sequence). This CDR3 has 15 residues. CDR3 nucleotides: TGTGCCAGCAGTTCACTAGCGGGAGTTCGTAATGAGCAGTTCTTC. Protein: CASSSLAGVRNEQFF.

This clone was seen once. The CDR3 region is CASSSWTGHTGELFF. CDR3 in DNA: TGTGCCAGCAGCTCTTGGACAGGGCACACCGGGGAGCTGTTTTTT. The genes are TRBV7-2 and TRBJ2-2, with 8 bases lining up with TRBD1. CDR1 is SGHTA and CDR2 is FQGNSA in the germline V gene. There are 15 residues in the CDR3. The trim removed 4 bases at V and 3 bases at J, leaving 4 bases unmatched.

This sequence joins TRBV28 and TRBJ2-5, with D perhaps TRBD2 (5 bases). The CDR3 contains 15 residues. Germline V lookup: CDR1 MDHEN, CDR2 SYDVKM. With 5 bases removed from V and 6 bases from J, the gap between germline ends came to 19 bases. CDR3 DNA: TGTGCCAGCAGTCTCCCGGGATCCTTGTGGCAGACCCAGTACTTC. The encoded protein is CASSLPGSLWQTQYF.

The chain recombines TRBV29-1 with TRBJ2-5; 14 bases are a match to TRBD2. This CDR3 has 14 residues. Trimming cost V 4 bases and J 2 bases; bases outside gene matches: 0. CDR1 is SQVTM, CDR2 ANQGSEA, per germline. DNA of the CDR3: TGCAGCGTTGGACTAGCGGGAGGGCAAGAGACCCAGTACTTC. Translating gives CSVGLAGGQETQYF.

This clone was found a few times. The rearrangement uses TRBV2 and TRBJ2-1; TRBD1 matches at 9 bases. Germline assignment: CDR1 SNHLY and CDR2 FYNNEI. The CDR3 sequence is 13 residues long. V gave up 7 bases and J gave up 10 bases; unmatched junction bases: 8. CDR3 sequence reads: CASILQGAGEQFF. CDR3 in DNA: TGTGCCAGCATTTTACAGGGGGCGGGAGAGCAGTTCTTC.

The chain combines TRBV29-1 with TRBJ2-3, with 9 bases aligning to TRBD2. J gave up 2 bases and V 7 bases, and 16 bases lay outside the gene matches. This CDR3 spans 17 amino acids. Germline loops: CDR1 SQVTM, CDR2 ANQGSEA. As DNA, the CDR3 is TGCAGCGAACCGACTAGCGGTCACCCAACCACCACAGATACGCAGTATTTT. This encodes CSEPTSGHPTTTDTQYF.

The V call is TRBV4-2, the J call TRBJ2-3; perhaps TRBD2 as D (6 bases). The CDR3 is 14 amino acids. The germline V gene encodes CDR1 LGHNA and CDR2 YNFKEQ. V lost 1 base and J 11 bases, leaving 16 bases between the germline ends. The CDR3 DNA sequence: TGTGCCAGCAGCCAAGCAGTCGGCGGGGAAGGGCAGTATTTT. It specifies CASSQAVGGEGQYF.

The chain recombines TRBV19 with TRBJ2-6, with D possibly matching TRBD2 (6 bases). Between the trimmed V and J ends, which lost 7 bases and 1 base, there was a span of 11 bases. The germline gives CDR1 LNHDA, CDR2 SQIVND (reference sequence). The CDR3 consists of 15 residues. CDR3 DNA sequence: TGTGCCAGTACGGCGGCGGGGTCTGGGGCCAACGTCCTGACTTTC. Protein: CASTAAGSGANVLTF.

The chain employs TRBV6-5 and TRBJ2-5; 7 bases align to TRBD2. Germline V gene lookup returns CDR1 MNHEY and CDR2 SVGAGI. Trimming took 0 bases from V and 4 from J; bases not matched to a gene: 8. The length of the CDR3 is 16 residues. CDR3 in amino acids: CASSYSSGGYPETQYF. The CDR3 nucleotides are TGTGCCAGCAGTTACTCTTCGGGAGGTTATCCAGAGACCCAGTACTTC.

The V gene is TRBV4-2, the J gene TRBJ2-3, with 8 bases lining up with TRBD2. Per the germline V gene, CDR1 is LGHNA and CDR2 is YNFKEQ. This CDR3 is built from 16 residues. The junction had 6 bases not matched to a gene; V was cut back by 0 bases and J by 4 bases. CDR3 amino acids: CASSQDSGGSADTQYF. As DNA, the CDR3 is TGTGCCAGCAGCCAAGATTCGGGAGGGTCAGCAGATACGCAGTATTTT.

V usage is TRBV7-2 and J usage is TRBJ2-2; 12 positions agree with TRBD2. Unmatched junction bases numbered 9, after V lost 3 bases and J lost 7 bases. The CDR3 spans 17 residues. The germline V gene has CDR1 SGHTA and CDR2 FQGNSA. CDR3 nucleotides: TGTGCCAGCAGCTTTGCCGGGACTAGCGGGCTGGTCGGGGAGCTGTTTTTT. Amino acids: CASSFAGTSGLVGELFF.

J is TRBJ2-1 and V is TRBV7-2; 7 bases fit TRBD2. J lost 11 bases, V lost 1 base, and 5 bases had no gene match. Looked up from germline, CDR1 is SGHTA and CDR2 is FQGNSA. The CDR3 loop spans 13 amino acids. CDR3 DNA sequence: TGTGCCAGCAGCTTAGTGGGGGGGAATCAGCAGTTCTTC. It translates to CASSLVGGNQQFF.

The chain employs TRBV2 and TRBJ1-5; 12 bases line up with TRBD1. The V gene's germline CDR1 is SNHLY and CDR2 FYNNEI. The CDR3 has 19 amino acids. V was pared by 6 bases and J by 0 bases, with 12 bases of the junction left unmatched. In DNA form, the CDR3 reads TGTGCCAGCAGCCCATTGTTGGGACAGGGGGCCTATAGCAATCAGCCCCAGCATTTT. Translation: CASSPLLGQGAYSNQPQHF.

The chain combines TRBV5-1 with TRBJ2-5, with 9 bases identical to TRBD2. The CDR3 has 17 amino acids. CDR1 SGHRS and CDR2 YFSETQ come from the germline V gene. V shed 0 bases, J shed 4 bases, and the junction held 10 bases outside the gene matches. The CDR3 DNA reads TGCGCCAGCAGCTTGGCCAGCGGTGCGGGGGGGCCAGAGACCCAGTACTTC. Its translation: CASSLASGAGGPETQYF.

The rearrangement links TRBV29-1 to TRBJ2-7, with D possibly TRBD1 on 6 matching bases. With 4 bases removed from V and 0 bases from J, the gap between germline ends came to 19 bases. Germline V lookup: CDR1 SQVTM, CDR2 ANQGSEA. This CDR3 region has 16 residues. CDR3 sequence (DNA): TGCAGCGTTGCCTCCTCCGGGACACGAAGCTCCTACGAGCAGTACTTC. This sequence encodes CSVASSGTRSSYEQYF.

This clone showed up just once. This chain links TRBV20-1 with TRBJ1-2; 7 bases agree with TRBD1. The germline CDR1 and CDR2 sequences are DFQATT and SNEGSKA (reference sequence). The CDR3 spans 11 residues. V dropped 5 bases and J dropped 6; count of bases not matched to a gene: 3. The CDR3 protein is CSASDRDGYTF. CDR3 coding DNA: TGCAGTGCTTCAGACAGGGATGGCTACACCTTC.

The chain carries TRBV7-8 and TRBJ1-2; tentatively, D is TRBD1 (5 bases). Germline V CDR1 and CDR2: SGHVS, FQNEAQ. Trimming took off 4 bases at V and 4 bases at J, with 16 bases between the two ends. This CDR3 is built from 15 residues. The CDR3 loop reads CASSSRLGAIYGYTF. The CDR3 DNA follows: TGTGCCAGCAGCTCTCGTTTAGGGGCGATCTATGGCTACACCTTC.

This chain joins TRBV2 and TRBJ2-3, with TRBD2 matching 9 bases. CDR3 length: 15 amino acids. Unmatched junction bases numbered 7, after V lost 4 bases and J lost 5 bases. Germline V gene lookup returns CDR1 SNHLY and CDR2 FYNNEI. In DNA, the CDR3 is TGTGCCAGCAGTGTAGGCGGGGGGGCGAAAGATACGCAGTATTTT. Translation: CASSVGGGAKDTQYF.

Here the CDR3 reads CATSRGTDYGYTF. As DNA, the CDR3 is TGTGCCACCAGCAGAGGGACAGACTATGGCTACACCTTC. This sequence joins TRBV15 and TRBJ1-2, with D possibly being TRBD1 (6 bases). Between the trimmed V and J ends, which lost 1 base and 3 bases, there was a span of 6 bases. The CDR3 spans 13 residues. Germline V gene data show CDR1 as LNHNV and CDR2 as YYDKDF (reference sequence). Based on the CDR3 plus reference TRBV15 and TRBJ1-2, the full variable domain is DAMVIQNPRYQVTQFGKPVTLSCSQTLNHNVMYWYQQKSSQAPKLLFHYYDKDFNNEADTPDNFQSRRPNTSFCFLDIRSPGLGDTAMYLCATSRGTDYGYTFGSGTRLTVV.

The table lists this clone with a few counts. This chain uses TRBV5-4 with TRBJ1-5; 7 bases line up with TRBD1. Germline lookup yields CDR1 SGHNT and CDR2 YYREEE (reference sequence). The CDR3 runs 15 residues. With V trimmed by 4 bases and J by 5 bases, 9 bases remained unmatched. CDR3 nucleotide sequence: TGTGCCAGCAGCGAGACACAGGGGAAGGATCAGCCCCAGCATTTT. It codes for CASSETQGKDQPQHF.

J is TRBJ1-2 and V is TRBV19; D is unclear. The CDR3 spans 13 residues. Deletions cut 7 bases from V and 8 bases from J, with 17 bases between. In germline, CDR1 is LNHDA, CDR2 SQIVND (reference sequence). CDR3 in amino acids: CASTGSLTGGYTF. The CDR3 DNA follows: TGTGCCAGTACGGGCAGCCTCACGGGAGGCTACACCTTC.

The V gene is TRBV5-1, the J gene TRBJ1-1, with D tentatively TRBD1 (5 bases). The V gene's germline CDR1 is SGHRS and CDR2 YFSETQ. V lost 4 bases and J 0 bases, leaving 16 bases between the germline ends. The CDR3 is 16 amino acids. The CDR3 here is CASSLMTVSMNTEAFF. The CDR3 region has the DNA TGCGCCAGCAGCCTAATGACAGTCTCTATGAACACTGAAGCTTTCTTT.

This clone turned up a few times. The chain links TRBV2 to TRBJ1-5; a weak D match, TRBD1 (5 bases). The CDR3 runs 15 residues. The V end lost 2 bases, the J end lost 3 bases, and 11 bases lay between the germline ends. Looked up from germline, CDR1 is SNHLY and CDR2 is FYNNEI. In DNA, the CDR3 is TGTGCCAGCAGTGAAAGGGGCAGGCCCAATCAGCCCCAGCATTTT. Amino acid sequence: CASSERGRPNQPQHF.

This clone was counted a few times. This rearrangement joins TRBV7-8 to TRBJ1-5; no firm D call. This CDR3 has 13 amino acids. From germline, CDR1 is SGHVS and CDR2 FQNEAQ. Trimming left V 5 bases short and J 5 bases short, with 10 bases between. The CDR3 region has the DNA TGTGCCAGCAGCCCAGACACCTATCAGCCCCAGCATTTT. Its protein is CASSPDTYQPQHF.